The T cell receptor (beta chain) under discussion was sequenced for a study of cytomegalovirus exposure and HLA in healthy donors. Whole-study context: An earlier analysis identified more than 90 million unique TCR beta sequences in some 180 million T cells. Whole-study findings and limits: Reportedly, cytomegalovirus status was diagnosed with high sensitivity and specificity. A later look showed TCR association rates differing by HLA locus, highest for DRB1 and lowest for HLA-C. Analysis performed later found approximately 17,000 TCR beta sequences associated with HLA alleles at 0.05 false discovery rate.

Germline assignment: CDR1 MDHEN and CDR2 SYDVKM. With V trimmed by 6 bases and J by 2 bases, 6 bases remained unmatched. The CDR3 covers 14 residues. This clone occurred once. Its antigen is currently unknown. Researchers ran the PCR with 60 Vbeta and 13 Jbeta primers. This table comes from immunoSEQ multiplex PCR, and its TCRdb copy is limited to in-frame clones, with some not included. The sample has about 150,000 clones; more than 75% are singletons. This chain links TRBV28 with TRBJ2-7; the match to TRBD1 covers 8 bases. The TCR comes from a woman aged 18-29 years in good health and CMV-seronegative. Sequencing was performed on PBMCs. CDR3 nucleotides: TGTGCCAGCAGAAAAAGACAGGGGACCTACGAGCAGTACTTC. Translating it yields CASRKRQGTYEQYF.